This passage covers 21 T cell receptor beta chains from one sample sequenced in a study of shared clonotypes between healthy human individuals. The table came from immunoSEQ multiplex PCR; TCRdb's copy has only in-frame clones and leaves some out. The table lists millions of clones, more than 80% of them singletons, with about 0.39% in the top ten. Specimen: naive CD4+ T cells from PBMCs. Specified subset: CD45RA+ positively selected. These receptors were collected from a man younger than 30 in good health. Some clones in this sample may be carry-over from other donors' samples.

This clone has a single count. This chain uses TRBV6-5 with TRBJ2-7; 11 bases are shared with TRBD1. This CDR3 contains 14 residues. The V gene's germline CDR1 is MNHEY and CDR2 SVGAGI. V lost 6 bases, J lost 2 bases, and 3 bases stayed unmatched. Here the CDR3 DNA reads TGTGCCAGCAGAGCGGACAGGGGGCCCTACGAGCAGTACTTC. Its translation is CASRADRGPYEQYF.

The rearrangement joins TRBV2 to TRBJ2-2; tentative D call: TRBD1 (5 bases). The CDR3 loop spans 13 amino acids. CDR1 is SNHLY and CDR2 is FYNNEI in the germline V gene. V lost 5 bases and J 4 bases, leaving 8 bases between the germline ends. DNA of the CDR3: TGTGCCAGCAGTTATACAGGCACCGGGGAGCTGTTTTTT. Its translation: CASSYTGTGELFF.

The chain links TRBV9 to TRBJ2-5; D remains ambiguous. Germline V gene lookup returns CDR1 SGDLS and CDR2 YYNGEE. Trimming took 4 bases from V and 2 from J, leaving 15 bases between them. There are 15 residues in the CDR3. This chain's CDR3 is CASSPSPTEQETQYF. The CDR3, as DNA: TGTGCCAGCAGCCCGAGCCCGACGGAACAAGAGACCCAGTACTTC.

The chain couples TRBV2 to TRBJ2-5; 11 bases fit TRBD2. V shed 4 bases, J shed 2 bases, and the junction held 6 bases outside the gene matches. This CDR3 comprises 16 residues. Germline lookup yields CDR1 SNHLY and CDR2 FYNNEI. The CDR3 region has the DNA TGTGCCAGCAGTGTCGGGATAGCGGGAGGGCAAGAGACCCAGTACTTC. Translating gives CASSVGIAGGQETQYF.

The chain recombines TRBV6-6 with TRBJ2-1, with TRBD2 as a possible D gene (6 bases). Trimming shortened V by 4 bases and J by 9 bases, and 19 bases separated the two germline ends. Germline CDR1 reads MNHNY; CDR2 reads SVGAGI (reference sequence). This CDR3 has 15 amino acids. The CDR3 coding sequence is TGTGCCAGCAGTTCGACCGGTCCCCGGGGAGGTGAGCAGTTCTTC. Its protein is CASSSTGPRGGEQFF.

CDR3 in amino acids: CASSLQGRNYEQYF. CDR3 nucleotides: TGTGCCAGTAGTCTACAGGGTCGGAATTACGAGCAGTACTTC. The rearrangement joins TRBV19 to TRBJ2-7, with a tentative D call TRBD1 (6 bases). Germline CDR1 reads LNHDA; CDR2 reads SQIVND (reference sequence). V was shortened by 5 bases and J by 4 bases, with 15 bases between the two germline ends. This CDR3 region has 14 residues.

A remark on this clone: The sample has other DNA sequences that encode this CDR3 too. The rearrangement joins TRBV7-8 to TRBJ2-5; 9 positions agree with TRBD2. From germline, CDR1 is SGHVS and CDR2 FQNEAQ. Losses at the gene ends were 1 base for V and 3 bases for J; bases not matched to a gene: 3. The CDR3 spans 15 residues. The CDR3 DNA is TGTGCCAGCAGCTTAGGCCTAGCGGGAAAAGAGACCCAGTACTTC. It encodes CASSLGLAGKETQYF.

The gene calls are TRBV5-1 and TRBJ2-5; 8 nucleotides match TRBD1. The CDR3 loop spans 16 amino acids. Losses at the gene ends were 2 bases for V and 5 bases for J; bases not matched to a gene: 11. CDR1 is SGHRS and CDR2 is YFSETQ in the germline V gene. The CDR3 protein is CASSLKTGAGQETQYF. The CDR3 region has the DNA TGCGCCAGCAGCTTAAAGACAGGGGCCGGCCAGGAGACCCAGTACTTC.

The chain joins TRBV18 to TRBJ1-2; D is unclear. V was shortened by 2 bases and J by 2 bases, with 15 bases between the two germline ends. Per germline, CDR1 KGHSH and CDR2 LQKENI. The CDR3 contains 16 residues. The DNA of the CDR3 is TGTGCCAGCTCACCAAGCATAGACGGCGAGAACTATGGCTACACCTTC. It codes for CASSPSIDGENYGYTF. The full variable domain, its missing parts supplied by reference TRBV18 and TRBJ1-2, is NAGVMQNPRHLVRRRGQEARLRCSPMKGHSHVYWYRQLPEEGLKFMVYLQKENIIDESGMPKERFSAEFPKEGPSILRIQQVVRGDSAAYFCASSPSIDGENYGYTFGSGTRLTVV.

The gene calls are TRBV5-1 and TRBJ1-1; the D is unclear. Trimming removed 1 base at V and 0 bases at J, with 7 bases between. CDR3 length equals 14 residues. Germline V gene data show CDR1 as SGHRS and CDR2 as YFSETQ. The CDR3 here is CASSLRAVNTEAFF. In DNA, the CDR3 is TGCGCCAGCAGCTTGAGGGCGGTGAACACTGAAGCTTTCTTT.

The chain links TRBV30 to TRBJ1-1; 7 nucleotides match TRBD1. Trimming removed 2 bases from V and 1 base from J; junction bases left unmatched: 16. This CDR3 comprises 18 residues. Per the germline V gene, CDR1 is GTSNPN and CDR2 is SVGIG (reference sequence). CDR3 in amino acids: CAWSKLRARDRQNTEAFF. CDR3 bases: TGTGCCTGGAGTAAGTTGAGGGCTCGGGACAGACAGAACACTGAAGCTTTCTTT.

The chain links TRBV14 to TRBJ2-6; 7 bases match TRBD2. Trimming took 0 bases from V and 2 from J; bases not matched to a gene: 7. The CDR3 spans 18 residues. Looked up from germline, CDR1 is SGHDN and CDR2 is FVKESK. The CDR3 DNA is TGTGCCAGCAGCCAAGATCGTATGGCGGGAGCTGGGGCCAACGTCCTGACTTTC. Translating gives CASSQDRMAGAGANVLTF. Complete variable domain (other parts from reference TRBV14 and TRBJ2-6): EAGVTQFPSHSVIEKGQTVTLRCDPISGHDNLYWYRRVMGKEIKFLLHFVKESKQDESGMPNNRFLAERTGGTYSTLKVQPAELEDSGVYFCASSQDRMAGAGANVLTFGAGSRLTVL.

J is TRBJ1-1 and V is TRBV7-2; D not certain. The CDR3 extends over 14 amino acids. The germline gives CDR1 SGHTA, CDR2 FQGNSA. Trimming shortened V by 4 bases and J by 4 bases, and 13 bases separated the two germline ends. The CDR3 bases are TGTGCCAGCAGCTCCCAGAGCTCGGGCACTGAAGCTTTCTTT. Protein product: CASSSQSSGTEAFF.

V is TRBV14 and J is TRBJ2-2, with no clear D. Trimming took 0 bases from V and 9 from J, leaving 5 bases between them. The CDR3 spans 12 residues. CDR1 is SGHDN and CDR2 is FVKESK in the germline V gene. The DNA for the CDR3 is TGTGCCAGCAGCCAAGATCTTAGGGAGCTGTTTTTT. This encodes CASSQDLRELFF.

This sequence joins TRBV28 and TRBJ2-7; TRBD1 is a possible D gene (5 bases). V was clipped by 7 bases and J by 7 bases, with 17 bases between them. This CDR3 comprises 13 residues. Germline CDR1 reads MDHEN; CDR2 reads SYDVKM. CDR3 nucleotide sequence: TGTGCCAGCACCCTAAGCCAGGGAAGGGAGCAGTACTTC. It codes for CASTLSQGREQYF.

This clone showed up just once. The CDR3, as DNA: TGTGCCAGCAGGCATGAGGAGACCCAGTACTTC. It encodes CASRHEETQYF. This sequence joins TRBV7-9 and TRBJ2-5; no clear D gene. This CDR3 comprises 11 residues. Per the germline V gene, CDR1 is SEHNR and CDR2 is FQNEAQ (reference sequence). V was trimmed by 6 bases and J by 5 bases, leaving 7 bases between them.

V usage is TRBV19 and J usage is TRBJ2-7; no definite D call. The CDR3 length is 14 residues. CDR1 is LNHDA and CDR2 is SQIVND in the germline V gene (reference sequence). V was pared by 3 bases and J by 0 bases, with 9 bases between. The CDR3: CASSIGPSSYEQYF. In DNA form, the CDR3 reads TGTGCCAGTAGTATTGGTCCGAGCTCCTACGAGCAGTACTTC.

In the case of this clone: Other DNA variants within this sample encode the same CDR3. The chain links TRBV18 to TRBJ2-7; 10 bases align to TRBD1. The V segment lost 3 bases and the J segment 2 bases; nucleotides outside the gene matches: 4. CDR1 is KGHSH and CDR2 is LQKENI in the germline V gene. The CDR3 extends over 15 amino acids. CDR3 sequence reads: CASSPAGQGAYEQYF. As DNA, the CDR3 is TGTGCCAGCTCACCGGCAGGACAGGGGGCCTACGAGCAGTACTTC. Complete variable domain (other parts from reference TRBV18 and TRBJ2-7): NAGVMQNPRHLVRRRGQEARLRCSPMKGHSHVYWYRQLPEEGLKFMVYLQKENIIDESGMPKERFSAEFPKEGPSILRIQQVVRGDSAAYFCASSPAGQGAYEQYFGPGTRLTVT.

CDR3: CASSLRQSSYNEQFF. The CDR3 DNA follows: TGTGCCAGCAGCTTAAGACAGAGCTCCTACAATGAGCAGTTCTTC. The chain recombines TRBV7-3 with TRBJ2-1, with D possibly TRBD1 on 5 matching bases. Germline V gene sequence: CDR1 SGHTA, CDR2 FQGTGA. Trimming took 1 base from V and 0 from J, leaving 7 bases between them. The CDR3 consists of 15 residues.

This clone was found once. The chain links TRBV5-1 to TRBJ2-7; tentatively, D is TRBD1 (5 bases). The V end was cut by 0 bases, the J end by 6 bases, with 13 bases between. CDR3 length: 14 residues. Germline V gene sequence: CDR1 SGHRS, CDR2 YFSETQ. The CDR3 DNA sequence: TGCGCCAGCAGCTTGGGCCAGGGAACATCCGAGCAGTACTTC. It yields the protein CASSLGQGTSEQYF.

This chain uses TRBV15 with TRBJ2-7; D possibly corresponds to TRBD1 (6 bases). The V and J ends lost 4 bases and 3 bases respectively, with 7 bases between them. The germline V gene has CDR1 LNHNV and CDR2 YYDKDF (reference sequence). The CDR3 is 12 residues long. This CDR3 is CATSTGVYEQYF. The CDR3 coding sequence is TGTGCCACCAGCACAGGGGTCTACGAGCAGTACTTC.